A single T cell receptor (beta chain) is shown here with its context. No antigen is known for it. Generation of TCR beta libraries employed quantitative 5'-RACE incorporating molecular barcodes. TCRdb re-analysed the 5' RACE reads in MiXCR, keeping a single row per CDR3 protein. The sample holds 200,000 or so distinct CDR3 sequences, 13% seen once. V was pared by 4 bases and J by 3 bases, with 15 bases between. The CDR3 covers 15 residues. Germline-derived CDR1 and CDR2 are SGHTA and FQGNSA. The data are from a study of CD8 T cells in ankylosing spondylitis. Study-level points and caveats: Disease-linked clones reportedly concentrated significantly in matched ankylosing spondylitis synovial fluid. Some motif variants had been reported before (in reactive arthritis synovial fluid and blood).

J is TRBJ1-2 and V is TRBV7-2, with D tentatively TRBD1 (5 bases). The sequence came from a female donor with ankylosing spondylitis or in good health (not recorded which). Sequencing used blood, either unsorted or a sorted T cell fraction (not recorded which). Written as DNA, the CDR3 is TGTGCCAGCAGCTGGCTGTTGGGGGTCGACTATGGCTACACCTTC. This sequence encodes CASSWLLGVDYGYTF.